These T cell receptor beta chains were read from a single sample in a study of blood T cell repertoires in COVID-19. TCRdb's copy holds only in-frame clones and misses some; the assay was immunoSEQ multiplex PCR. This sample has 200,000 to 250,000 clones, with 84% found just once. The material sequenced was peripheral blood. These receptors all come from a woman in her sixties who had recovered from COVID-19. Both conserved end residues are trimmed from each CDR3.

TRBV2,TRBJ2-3,ASSLAGGPSDTQY
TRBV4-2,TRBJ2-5,ASSTPSGGRDETQY
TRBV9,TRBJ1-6,ASSVEGQPLSPLH
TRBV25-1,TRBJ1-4,ASSDRQGPHEKLF
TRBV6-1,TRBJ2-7,ASSEGGARDYEQY
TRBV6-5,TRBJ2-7,ASSYSGQGGREQY
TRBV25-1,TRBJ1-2,ASSEYKNTYNGYT
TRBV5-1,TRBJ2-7,ASSWPGQGNEQY
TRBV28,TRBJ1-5,ASREGAGQPQH
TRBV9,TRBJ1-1,ASSVTGGNTEAF
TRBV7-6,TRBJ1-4,ASKGATNEKLF
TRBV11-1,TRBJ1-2,ASSSGQVPNYGYT
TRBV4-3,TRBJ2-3,ASSLRGAGGTDTQY
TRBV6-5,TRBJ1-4,ASSNRDDEKLF
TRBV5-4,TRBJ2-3,ASSTTGEYWTDTQY
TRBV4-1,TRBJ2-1,ASSQTDMGLAGTNEQF
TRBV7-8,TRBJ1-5,ASSFQGRVQPQH
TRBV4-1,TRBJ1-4,ASSLALSTNEKLF
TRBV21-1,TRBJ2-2,AKPGANTGELF
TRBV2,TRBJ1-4,ASSSRQGSYEKLF
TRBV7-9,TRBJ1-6,ASSLGSSYNSPLH
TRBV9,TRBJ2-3,ASSVGGDDSTDTQY
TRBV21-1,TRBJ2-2,ASVGTSLNTGELF
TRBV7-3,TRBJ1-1,ASSPDWNTEAF
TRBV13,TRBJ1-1,ASSLNTEAF
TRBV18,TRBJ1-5,ASSREGNQPQH
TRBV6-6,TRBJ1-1,ASSIQGVSEAF
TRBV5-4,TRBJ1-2,ATTGENYGYT
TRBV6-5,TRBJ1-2,ASSPGGHYGYT
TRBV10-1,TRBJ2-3,ASSEAGASDTQY
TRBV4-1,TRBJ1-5,ASSQEGTGAFSPTVHQPQH
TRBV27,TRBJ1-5,ASSRYRDQPQH
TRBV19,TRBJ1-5,ASSITGRGGGNQPQH